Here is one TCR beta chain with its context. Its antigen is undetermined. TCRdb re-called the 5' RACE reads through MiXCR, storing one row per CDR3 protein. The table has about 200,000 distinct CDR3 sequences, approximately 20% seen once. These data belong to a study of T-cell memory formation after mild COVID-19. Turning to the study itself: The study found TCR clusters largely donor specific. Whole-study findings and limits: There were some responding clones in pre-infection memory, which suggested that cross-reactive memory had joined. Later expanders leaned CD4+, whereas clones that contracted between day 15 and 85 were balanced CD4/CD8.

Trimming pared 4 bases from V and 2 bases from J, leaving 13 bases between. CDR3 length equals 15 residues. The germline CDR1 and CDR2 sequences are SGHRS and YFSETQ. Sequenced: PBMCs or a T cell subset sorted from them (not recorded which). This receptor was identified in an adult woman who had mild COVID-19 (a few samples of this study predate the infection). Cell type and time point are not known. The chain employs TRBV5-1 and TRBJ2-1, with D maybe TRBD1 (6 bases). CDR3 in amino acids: CASSPDRVAYNEQFF. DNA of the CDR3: TGCGCCAGCAGCCCGGACAGAGTAGCCTACAATGAGCAGTTCTTC.